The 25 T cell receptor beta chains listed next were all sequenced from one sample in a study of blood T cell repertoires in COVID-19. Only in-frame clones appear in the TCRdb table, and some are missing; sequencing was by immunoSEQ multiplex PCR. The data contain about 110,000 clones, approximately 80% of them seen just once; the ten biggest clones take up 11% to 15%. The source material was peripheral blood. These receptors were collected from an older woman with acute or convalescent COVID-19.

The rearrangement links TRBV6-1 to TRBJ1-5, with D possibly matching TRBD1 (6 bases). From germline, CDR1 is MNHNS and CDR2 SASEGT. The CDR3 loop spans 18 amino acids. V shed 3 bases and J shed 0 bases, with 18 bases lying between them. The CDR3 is CASSEDSRPPYSNQPQHF. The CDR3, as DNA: TGTGCCAGCAGTGAGGACAGCCGGCCCCCCTATAGCAATCAGCCCCAGCATTTT.

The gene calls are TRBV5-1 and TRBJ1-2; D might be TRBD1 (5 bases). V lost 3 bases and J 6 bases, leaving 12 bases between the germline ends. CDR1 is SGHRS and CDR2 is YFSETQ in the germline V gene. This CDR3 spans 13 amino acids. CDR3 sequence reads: CASSSRGLDGYTF. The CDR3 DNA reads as TGCGCCAGCAGCTCAAGGGGCCTCGATGGCTACACCTTC.

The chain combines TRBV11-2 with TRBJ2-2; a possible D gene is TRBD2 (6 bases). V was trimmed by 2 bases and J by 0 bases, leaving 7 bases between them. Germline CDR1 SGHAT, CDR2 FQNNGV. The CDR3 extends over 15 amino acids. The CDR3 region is CASSLSGANTGELFF. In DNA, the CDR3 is TGTGCCAGCAGCTTATCGGGAGCGAACACCGGGGAGCTGTTTTTT. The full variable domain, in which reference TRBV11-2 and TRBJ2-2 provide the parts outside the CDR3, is EAGVAQSPRYKIIEKRQSVAFWCNPISGHATLYWYQQILGQGPKLLIQFQNNGVVDDSQLPKDRFSAERLKGVDSTLKIQPAKLEDSAVYLCASSLSGANTGELFFGEGSRLTVL.

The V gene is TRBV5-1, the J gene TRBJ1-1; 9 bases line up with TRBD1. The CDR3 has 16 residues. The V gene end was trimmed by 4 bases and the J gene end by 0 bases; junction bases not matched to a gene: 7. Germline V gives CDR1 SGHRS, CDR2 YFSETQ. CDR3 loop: CASSHGTGRVNTEAFF. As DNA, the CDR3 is TGCGCCAGCAGCCATGGGACAGGGCGGGTGAACACTGAAGCTTTCTTT.

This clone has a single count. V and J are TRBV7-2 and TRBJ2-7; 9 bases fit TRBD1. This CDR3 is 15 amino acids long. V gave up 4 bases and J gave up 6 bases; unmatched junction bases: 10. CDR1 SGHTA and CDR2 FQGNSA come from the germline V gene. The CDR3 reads CASSWRGQGAPEQYF. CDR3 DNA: TGTGCCAGCAGCTGGCGGGGACAGGGTGCCCCCGAGCAGTACTTC.

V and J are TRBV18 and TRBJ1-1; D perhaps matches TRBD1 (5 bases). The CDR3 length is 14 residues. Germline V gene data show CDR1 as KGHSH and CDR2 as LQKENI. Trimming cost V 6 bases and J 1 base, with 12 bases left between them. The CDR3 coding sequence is TGTGCCAGCTCGGGCGTTACAGGGAACACTGAAGCTTTCTTT. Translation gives CASSGVTGNTEAFF.

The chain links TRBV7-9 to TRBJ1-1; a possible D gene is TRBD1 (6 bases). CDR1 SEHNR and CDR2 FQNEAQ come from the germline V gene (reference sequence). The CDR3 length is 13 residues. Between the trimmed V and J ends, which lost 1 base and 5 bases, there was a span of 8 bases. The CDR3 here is CASSLEGGTEAFF. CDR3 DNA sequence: TGTGCCAGCAGCTTAGAAGGGGGTACTGAAGCTTTCTTT.

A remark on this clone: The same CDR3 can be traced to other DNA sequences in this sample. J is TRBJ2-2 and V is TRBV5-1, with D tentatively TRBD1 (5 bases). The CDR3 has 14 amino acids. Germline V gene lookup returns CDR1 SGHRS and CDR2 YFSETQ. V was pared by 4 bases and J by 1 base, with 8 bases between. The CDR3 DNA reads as TGCGCCAGCAGCCTGCAGGGGAACACCGGGGAGCTGTTTTTT. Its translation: CASSLQGNTGELFF.

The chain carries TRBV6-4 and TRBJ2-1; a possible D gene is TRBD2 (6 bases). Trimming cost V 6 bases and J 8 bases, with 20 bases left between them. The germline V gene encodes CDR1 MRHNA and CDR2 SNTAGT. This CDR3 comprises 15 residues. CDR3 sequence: CASSLPTRAEDEQFF. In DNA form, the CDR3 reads TGTGCCAGCAGCCTCCCGACTAGGGCTGAGGATGAGCAGTTCTTC.

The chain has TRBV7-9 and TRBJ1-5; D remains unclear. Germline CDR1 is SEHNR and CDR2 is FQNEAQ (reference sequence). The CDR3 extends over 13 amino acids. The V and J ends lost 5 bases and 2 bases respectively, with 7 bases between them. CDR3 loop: CASSAGGNQPQHF. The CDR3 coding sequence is TGTGCCAGCAGCGCTGGAGGCAATCAGCCCCAGCATTTT.

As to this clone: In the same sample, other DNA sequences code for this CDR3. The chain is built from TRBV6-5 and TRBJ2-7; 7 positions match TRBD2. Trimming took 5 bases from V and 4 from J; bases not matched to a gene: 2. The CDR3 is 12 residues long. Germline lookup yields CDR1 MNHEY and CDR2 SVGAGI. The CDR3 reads CASSPGGYEQYF. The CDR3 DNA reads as TGTGCCAGCAGTCCCGGGGGGTACGAGCAGTACTTC.

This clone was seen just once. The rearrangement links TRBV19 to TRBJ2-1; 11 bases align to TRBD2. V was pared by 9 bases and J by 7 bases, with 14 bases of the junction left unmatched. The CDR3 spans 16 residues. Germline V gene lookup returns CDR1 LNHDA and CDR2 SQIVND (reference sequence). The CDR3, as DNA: TGTGCCAGCGCCTTTAGCGGGGGGGCCGGGTCAAATGAGCAGTTCTTC. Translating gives CASAFSGGAGSNEQFF.

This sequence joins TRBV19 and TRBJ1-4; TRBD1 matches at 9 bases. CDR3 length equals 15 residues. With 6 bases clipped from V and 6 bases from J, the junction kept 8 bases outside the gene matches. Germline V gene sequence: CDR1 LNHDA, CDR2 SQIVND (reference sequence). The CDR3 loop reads CASRSQGAGDEKLFF. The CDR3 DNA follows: TGTGCCAGTAGGTCACAGGGGGCCGGGGATGAAAAACTGTTTTTT. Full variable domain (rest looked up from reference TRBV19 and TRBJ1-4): DGGITQSPKYLFRKEGQNVTLSCEQNLNHDAMYWYRQDPGQGLRLIYYSQIVNDFQKGDIAEGYSVSREKKESFPLTVTSAQKNPTAFYLCASRSQGAGDEKLFFGSGTQLSVL.

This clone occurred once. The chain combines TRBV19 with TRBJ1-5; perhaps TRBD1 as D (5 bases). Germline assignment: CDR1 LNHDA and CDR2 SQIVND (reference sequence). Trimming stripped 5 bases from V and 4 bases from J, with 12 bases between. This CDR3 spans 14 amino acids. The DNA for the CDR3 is TGTGCCAGTAGTCTCATGGCAGGGAATCAGCCCCAGCATTTT. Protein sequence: CASSLMAGNQPQHF.

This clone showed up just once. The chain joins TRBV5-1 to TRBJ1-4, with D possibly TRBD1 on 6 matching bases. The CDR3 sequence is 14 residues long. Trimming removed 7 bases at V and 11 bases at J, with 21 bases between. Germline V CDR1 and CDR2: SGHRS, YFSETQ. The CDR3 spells CASRESLGGPKLFF. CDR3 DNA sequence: TGCGCCAGCCGGGAAAGTTTAGGGGGTCCGAAACTGTTTTTT.

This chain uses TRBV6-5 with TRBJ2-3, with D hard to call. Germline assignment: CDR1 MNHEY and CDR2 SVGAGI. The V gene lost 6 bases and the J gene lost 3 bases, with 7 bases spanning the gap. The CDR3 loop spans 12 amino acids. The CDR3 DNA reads TGTGCCAGCAGAACCAGGACAGATACGCAGTATTTT. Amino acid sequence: CASRTRTDTQYF.

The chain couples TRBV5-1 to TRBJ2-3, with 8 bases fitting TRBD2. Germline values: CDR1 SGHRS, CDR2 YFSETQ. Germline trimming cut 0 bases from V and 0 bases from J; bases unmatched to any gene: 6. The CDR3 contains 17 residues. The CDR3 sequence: CASSLGLAGGSTDTQYF. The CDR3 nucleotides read TGCGCCAGCAGCTTGGGGCTGGCGGGGGGTAGCACAGATACGCAGTATTTT.

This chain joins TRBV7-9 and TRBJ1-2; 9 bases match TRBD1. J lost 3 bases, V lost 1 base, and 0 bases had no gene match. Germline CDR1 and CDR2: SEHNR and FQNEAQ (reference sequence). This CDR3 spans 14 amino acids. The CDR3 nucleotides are TGTGCCAGCAGCTTAGGGACAGGGGACTATGGCTACACCTTC. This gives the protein CASSLGTGDYGYTF.

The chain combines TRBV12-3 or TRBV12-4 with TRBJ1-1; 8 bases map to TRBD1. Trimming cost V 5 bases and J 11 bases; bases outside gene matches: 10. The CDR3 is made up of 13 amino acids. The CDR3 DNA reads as TGTGCCAGCAGTCGTCCAGGGGGCGATCGGGCTTTCTTT. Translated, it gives CASSRPGGDRAFF.

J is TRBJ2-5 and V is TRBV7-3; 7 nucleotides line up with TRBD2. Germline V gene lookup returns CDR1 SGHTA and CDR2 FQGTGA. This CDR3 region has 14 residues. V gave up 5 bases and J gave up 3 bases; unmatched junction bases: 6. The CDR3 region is CASSVERGKETQYF. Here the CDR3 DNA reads TGTGCCAGCAGCGTAGAGCGGGGAAAAGAGACCCAGTACTTC. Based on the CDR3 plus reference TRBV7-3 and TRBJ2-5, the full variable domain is GAGVSQTPSNKVTEKGKYVELRCDPISGHTALYWYRQSLGQGPEFLIYFQGTGAADDSGLPNDRFFAVRPEGSVSTLKIQRTERGDSAVYLCASSVERGKETQYFGPGTRLLVL.

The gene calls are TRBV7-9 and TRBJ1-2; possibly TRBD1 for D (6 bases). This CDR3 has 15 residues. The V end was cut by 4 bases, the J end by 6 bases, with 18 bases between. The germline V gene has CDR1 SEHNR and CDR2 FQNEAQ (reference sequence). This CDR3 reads CASSSTGNSEHGYTF. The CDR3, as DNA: TGTGCCAGCAGCTCAACAGGGAACTCGGAGCATGGCTACACCTTC.

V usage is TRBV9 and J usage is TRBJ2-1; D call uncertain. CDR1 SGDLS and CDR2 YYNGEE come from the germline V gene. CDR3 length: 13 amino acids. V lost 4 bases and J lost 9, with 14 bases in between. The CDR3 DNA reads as TGTGCCAGCAGCATCTTCCCCCGGAGTGAGCAGTTCTTC. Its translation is CASSIFPRSEQFF. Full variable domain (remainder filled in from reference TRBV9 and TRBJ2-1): DSGVTQTPKHLITATGQRVTLRCSPRSGDLSVYWYQQSLDQGLQFLIQYYNGEERAKGNILERFSAQQFPDLHSELNLSSLELGDSALYFCASSIFPRSEQFFGPGTRLTVL.

The CDR3 coding sequence is TGCGCCAGCAGCCAAGACTATCAAAACCCCTACGAGCAGTACTTC. Protein sequence: CASSQDYQNPYEQYF. This chain links TRBV4-1 with TRBJ2-7; D unclear. Looked up from germline, CDR1 is MGHRA and CDR2 is YSYEKL. The CDR3 is 15 amino acids. Trimming left V 0 bases short and J 2 bases short, with 11 bases between.

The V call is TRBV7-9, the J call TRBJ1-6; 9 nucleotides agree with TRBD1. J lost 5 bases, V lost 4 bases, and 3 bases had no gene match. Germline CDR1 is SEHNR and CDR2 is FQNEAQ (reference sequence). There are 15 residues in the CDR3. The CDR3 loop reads CASSSGQGNNSPLHF. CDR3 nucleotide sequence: TGTGCCAGCAGCTCGGGACAGGGCAATAATTCACCCCTCCACTTT.

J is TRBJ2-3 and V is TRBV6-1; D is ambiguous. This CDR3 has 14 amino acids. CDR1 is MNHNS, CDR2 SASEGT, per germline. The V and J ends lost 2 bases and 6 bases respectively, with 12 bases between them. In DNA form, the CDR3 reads TGTGCCAGCAGTGAATGGGCCGCCACTGATACGCAGTATTTT. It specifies CASSEWAATDTQYF.